The clone carrying this TCR beta chain was detected only once. Its antigen is undetermined. The data were obtained in a study of PD-1 blockade in classical Hodgkin lymphoma. Overall study context: Nivolumab was administered to patients intravenously at 3 mg/kg every 2 weeks.

Study findings and constraints: Newly diagnosed patients reportedly had lower baseline TCR diversity than healthy donors. Complete responders had baseline diversity similar to newly diagnosed patients.

The time point: cycle 4 day 1 (C4D1), after 6 weeks of nivolumab. No patient escaped relapse after autologous stem cell transplantation, and brentuximab vedotin exposure varied. With magnetic negative selection, CD4+ T cells were purified from PBMCs that had been thawed. Using immunoSEQ multiplex PCR, the repertoire was profiled, and TCRdb retains in-frame clones only, with some absent. The data show some 30,000 clones, with around 84% seen just once and approximately 0.81% held by the top ten. The clonotype originates from a human donor with classical Hodgkin lymphoma. This specimen consisted of CD4+ T cells from blood, obtained before the fourth cycle of nivolumab.

CDR3 in amino acids: CASSQRQRFYGYTF. DNA of the CDR3: TGCGCCAGCAGTCAAAGGCAACGTTTCTATGGCTACACCTTC. The rearrangement joins TRBV23-1 to TRBJ1-2; D not resolved. TRBV23-1 qualifies as an ORF whose function is uncertain. This CDR3 is built from 14 residues. V was pared by 2 bases and J by 4 bases, with 11 bases between.